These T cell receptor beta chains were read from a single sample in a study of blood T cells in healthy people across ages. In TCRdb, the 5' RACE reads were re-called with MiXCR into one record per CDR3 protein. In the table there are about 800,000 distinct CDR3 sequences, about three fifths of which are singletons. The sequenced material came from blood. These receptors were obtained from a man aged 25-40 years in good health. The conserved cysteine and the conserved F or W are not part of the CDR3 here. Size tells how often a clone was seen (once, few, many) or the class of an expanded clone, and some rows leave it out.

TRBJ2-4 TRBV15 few ATSSGLAKNIQY
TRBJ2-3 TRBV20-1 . SARVPLAGSDTQY
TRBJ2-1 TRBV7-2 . ASSASSGSNEQF
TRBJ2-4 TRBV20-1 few SAPKAQLLTYEQY
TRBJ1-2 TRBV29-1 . SVSGLSGYT
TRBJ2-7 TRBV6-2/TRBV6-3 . TSSYWDRGAYEQY
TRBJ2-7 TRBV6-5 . ASSYLGQVNSYEQY
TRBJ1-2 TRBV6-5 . ASSPEGYGYT
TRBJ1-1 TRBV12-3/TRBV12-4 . ASSFSEGSEAF
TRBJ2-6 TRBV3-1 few ASSLRDGANVLT
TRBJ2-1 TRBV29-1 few SVSREGNEQF
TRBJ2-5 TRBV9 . ASSVDPGPSETQY
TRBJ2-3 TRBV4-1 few ASSQAPSGKSTDTQY
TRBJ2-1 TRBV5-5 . ASSRAGQGAGNEQF
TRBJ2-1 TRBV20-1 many SARDVANGGDEQF
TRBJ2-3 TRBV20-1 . SGLQQGLGDTQY
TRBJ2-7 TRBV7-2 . ASSLSWGAGNEQY
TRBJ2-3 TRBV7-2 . ASSPPPVKDTQY
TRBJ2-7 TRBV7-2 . ASSFMTYEQY
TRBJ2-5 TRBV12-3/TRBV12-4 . ASRASTGSQETQY